The rows below give T cell receptor beta chains drawn from one sample of a study of blood T cell repertoires in COVID-19. This table comes from immunoSEQ multiplex PCR, and its TCRdb copy is limited to in-frame clones, with some not included. In the table there are roughly 250,000 clones, approximately 91% of which are singletons. The specimen sequenced was PBMCs or T cells enriched from blood (not recorded which). The receptors shown here come from a woman in her forties with acute COVID-19. Each CDR3 is given without its conserved first and last residue. Only some rows state a clone size, as once, few, many or a class for expanded clones.

once,TRBV7-2,ASSLEIQGFRQH
NA,TRBV2,ASSAVVRGTAPLH
NA,TRBV7-9,ASSLVGERGYNEQF
few,TRBV4-1,ASSHKAPYYNEQF
NA,TRBV6-4,ASSGDQGGGEQF
NA,TRBV5-5,ASSSTSQETQY
NA,TRBV23-1,ASSQSGHQTVLRTEAF
NA,TRBV28,ASSLEQGNTEAF
NA,TRBV28,ASSLTSGGRDTQY
NA,TRBV4-2,ASSQDLGRTGPNEQF
NA,TRBV3-1/TRBV3-2,ASSQGDSNSRGGYT
NA,TRBV5-6,ASSSSGRAHETQY
NA,TRBV10-1,ASTTTVGAYEQY
NA,TRBV19,ASSIWAGTSGGTKNIQY
once,TRBV2,ASSSGDGYT
NA,TRBV2,ASSSGGPKQF
few,TRBV4-1,ASSRSPGMNTEAF
once,TRBV19,ASSIGGAVNQPQH
NA,TRBV11-2,ASSRQTSGGLNTGELF
few,TRBV7-2,ASSLSGVGNSPLH
NA,TRBV5-1,ASSLATGTYNEQF
NA,TRBV7-3,ASSRHRGGVQSYNEQF
NA,TRBV7-3,ASSLTGGWSTEAF
NA,TRBV24-1,ATSDLGTTDTQY
NA,TRBV5-6,ASSLGDRLYYGYT
NA,TRBV11-2,ASSYPKQGPELF
NA,TRBV6-6,ASSQQGSPLH
NA,TRBV30,AWRGHSYEQY
NA,TRBV28,ASSLQTGRSNQPQH
NA,TRBV19,ASSIVQGWDQPQH
once,TRBV30,AWRTPQGVNQPQH
NA,TRBV28,ASSLEQSREKLF
NA,TRBV3-1/TRBV3-2,ASSQEGGTQY
NA,TRBV6-2/TRBV6-3,ASSWPGQRNQPQH
NA,TRBV3-1/TRBV3-2,ASSLHRGRMDTEAF
few,TRBV5-1,ASSLDSGMNTEAF
once,TRBV9,ASSYTSGGTDTQY
many,TRBV2,ASSPRSSSYNSPLH
NA,TRBV13,ASSVDSSNTEAF
few,TRBV6-6,ASSPNFSSGGPRDTQY
NA,TRBV28,ASRAAGGVQPQH
NA,TRBV7-9,ASSRTGLNQPQH
NA,TRBV27,ASSSSGTGAFWARGYT